The 18 T cell receptor beta chains presented below share a single source sample, sequenced in a study of T-cell memory formation after mild COVID-19. TCRdb recomputed calls from the 5' RACE reads with MiXCR, one row per CDR3 protein. In the table there are 580,000 or so distinct CDR3 sequences, approximately 15% of which are singletons. The sequencing input was PBMCs or a T cell subset sorted from them (not recorded which). These receptors all come from an adult woman who had mild COVID-19 (a few samples of this study predate the infection). Cell type and time point are not known.

J is TRBJ1-6 and V is TRBV6-1; TRBD1 might be the D (5 bases). V dropped 4 bases and J dropped 8 bases, with 9 bases sitting between them. This CDR3 spans 13 amino acids. Germline CDR1 reads MNHNS; CDR2 reads SASEGT. The CDR3 nucleotides read TGTGCCAGCAGTGGGGGGGAGTATTCACCCCTCCACTTT. As protein: CASSGGEYSPLHF.

In regard to this clonotype: A single base separates this from a much larger clone, so it may be a read error. J is TRBJ1-1 and V is TRBV2; D call uncertain. CDR3 size: 11 residues. The V gene's germline CDR1 is SNHLY and CDR2 FYNNEI. The CDR3 region is CASSWSTVAFF. The CDR3, as DNA: TGTGCCAGCAGTTGGAGCACTGTAGCTTTCTTT.

The rearrangement links TRBV20-1 to TRBJ2-7, with no clear D. CDR1 is DFQATT, CDR2 SNEGSKA, per germline (reference sequence). The ends were cut back, 3 bases at V and 3 bases at J, with 6 bases in the middle. The CDR3 spans 11 residues. The CDR3 nucleotides are TGCAGTGCTAGTGAGGACTACGAGCAGTACTTC. Translated: CSASEDYEQYF.

This clonotype was counted at least ten times. The chain uses TRBV7-9 and TRBJ2-7; 11 bases match TRBD1. The CDR3 loop spans 14 amino acids. J was trimmed by 3 bases and V by 5 bases; bases with no gene match: 3. The germline V gene has CDR1 SEHNR and CDR2 FQNEAQ (reference sequence). This CDR3 is CASSPGQGVYEQYF. The CDR3 bases are TGTGCCAGCAGCCCGGGACAGGGGGTCTACGAGCAGTACTTC. Variable domain in full (rest from reference TRBV7-9 and TRBJ2-7): DTGVSQNPRHKITKRGQNVTFRCDPISEHNRLYWYRQTLGQGPEFLTYFQNEAQLEKSRLLSDRFSAERPKGSFSTLEIQRTEQGDSAMYLCASSPGQGVYEQYFGPGTRLTVT.

Written as DNA, the CDR3 is TGTGCCAGCGTCTCCGAGGGGGGCTACAATGAGCAGTTCTTC. Translated, it gives CASVSEGGYNEQFF. The chain carries TRBV2 and TRBJ2-1; D tentatively fits TRBD1 or TRBD2 (6 bases each). Trimming shortened V by 8 bases and J by 3 bases, and 14 bases separated the two germline ends. The CDR3 length is 14 residues. Germline loops: CDR1 SNHLY, CDR2 FYNNEI.

This clonotype was detected many times. The chain joins TRBV3-1 to TRBJ1-2; no firm D call. The V gene's germline CDR1 is LGHDT and CDR2 YNNKEL (reference sequence). The CDR3 is 14 residues long. The V and J ends lost 1 base and 1 base respectively, with 7 bases between them. Here the CDR3 DNA reads TGTGCCAGCAGCCAAGGGGATTATAACTATGGCTACACCTTC. This codes for CASSQGDYNYGYTF. Using reference TRBV3-1 and TRBJ1-2 for the parts outside the CDR3, the full variable domain is DTAVSQTPKYLVTQMGNDKSIKCEQNLGHDTMYWYKQDSKKFLKIMFSYNNKELIINETVPNRFSPKSPDKAHLNLHINSLELGDSAVYFCASSQGDYNYGYTFGSGTRLTVV.

J is TRBJ2-7 and V is TRBV27; 11 positions match TRBD2. Germline-derived CDR1 and CDR2 are MNHEY and SMNVEV (reference sequence). This CDR3 comprises 15 residues. The trim removed 0 bases at V and 4 bases at J, leaving 2 bases unmatched. CDR3 DNA sequence: TGTGCCAGCAGTTTATCCGGGACTAGCGGATACGAGCAGTACTTC. It codes for CASSLSGTSGYEQYF.

This clonotype has just a few counts. The gene calls are TRBV29-1 and TRBJ2-7, with TRBD2 identical over 9 bases. Germline assignment: CDR1 SQVTM and CDR2 ANQGSEA. V was pared by 0 bases and J by 9 bases, with 6 bases of the junction left unmatched. This CDR3 contains 13 residues. In DNA, the CDR3 is TGCAGCGTTGAAGAGCGGGGGGGACTGTGGCAGTACTTC. This codes for CSVEERGGLWQYF.

In this sample, this clonotype turned up a few times. V and J are TRBV7-2 and TRBJ2-3, with no clear D. Germline assignment: CDR1 SGHTA and CDR2 FQGNSA. The CDR3 sequence is 16 residues long. V was clipped by 6 bases and J by 0 bases, with 16 bases between them. The CDR3 DNA is TGTGCCAGCAGGCAGTCCCCGATGCGGAGCACAGATACGCAGTATTTT. As protein: CASRQSPMRSTDTQYF.

This clonotype showed up just a few times. The chain combines TRBV7-9 with TRBJ2-5; perhaps D is TRBD1 or TRBD2 (5 bases each). This CDR3 contains 14 residues. The V gene lost 2 bases and the J gene lost 5 bases, with 12 bases spanning the gap. CDR1 SEHNR and CDR2 FQNEAQ come from the germline V gene (reference sequence). CDR3 amino acids: CASSLSRERETQYF. The CDR3 DNA reads TGTGCCAGCAGCTTATCCAGGGAGAGGGAGACCCAGTACTTC. Looking up the rest from reference TRBV7-9 and TRBJ2-5 gives the full variable domain: DTGVSQNPRHKITKRGQNVTFRCDPISEHNRLYWYRQTLGQGPEFLTYFQNEAQLEKSRLLSDRFSAERPKGSFSTLEIQRTEQGDSAMYLCASSLSRERETQYFGPGTRLLVL.

This clonotype was observed a single time. The chain is built from TRBV5-1 and TRBJ2-7; TRBD2 aligns across 11 bases. Germline-derived CDR1 and CDR2 are SGHRS and YFSETQ. CDR3 length: 16 residues. The V segment lost 4 bases and the J segment 4 bases; nucleotides outside the gene matches: 10. The CDR3 reads CASSPHRLAGGYEQYF. The CDR3 DNA reads as TGCGCCAGCAGCCCCCACCGATTAGCGGGAGGGTACGAGCAGTACTTC.

A few counts support this clonotype. The rearrangement uses TRBV24-1 and TRBJ2-1; D ambiguous. The ends were cut back, 9 bases at V and 0 bases at J, with 14 bases in the middle. The V gene's germline CDR1 is KGHDR and CDR2 SFDVKD. This CDR3 is 15 amino acids long. Here the CDR3 reads CATSVGLSSYNEQFF. CDR3 nucleotide sequence: TGTGCCACCTCGGTGGGCCTAAGCTCCTACAATGAGCAGTTCTTC.

Only a few counts were recorded for this clonotype. The gene calls are TRBV6-2 or TRBV6-3 and TRBJ2-1; D unclear. Germline CDR1 MNHEY, CDR2 SVGEGT. This CDR3 is 12 amino acids long. V lost 0 bases, J lost 14 bases, and 11 bases lay in between. The CDR3 region is CASSYSSLLKFF. The DNA for the CDR3 is TGTGCCAGCAGTTACTCGAGCCTACTGAAGTTCTTC.

This clonotype was seen only a few times. The J gene is TRBJ1-1, the V gene TRBV5-4; no reliable D call. Germline V gives CDR1 SGHNT, CDR2 YYREEE (reference sequence). The CDR3 length is 14 residues. V shed 3 bases and J shed 1 base, with 10 bases lying between them. The DNA of the CDR3 is TGTGCCAGCAGCTCGGCCAGGAGGAACACTGAAGCTTTCTTT. Protein product: CASSSARRNTEAFF.

A few counts support this clonotype. The genes are TRBV27 and TRBJ2-7; TRBD2 agrees at 13 bases. V lost 5 bases and J lost 7; bases outside the gene matches: 8. The CDR3 totals 15 residues. Per germline, CDR1 MNHEY and CDR2 SMNVEV (reference sequence). The CDR3 DNA reads TGTGCCAGCAGTCTCCGACTAGCGGGGGGCTTTGAGCAGTACTTC. It is translated as CASSLRLAGGFEQYF.

This clonotype has just a few counts. The V call is TRBV9, the J call TRBJ2-5; D is undetermined. The V end lost 0 bases, the J end lost 1 base, and 4 bases lay between the germline ends. Per the germline V gene, CDR1 is SGDLS and CDR2 is YYNGEE. The CDR3 has 13 residues. The CDR3 sequence: CASSVGFQETQYF. As DNA, the CDR3 is TGTGCCAGCAGCGTAGGGTTCCAAGAGACCCAGTACTTC.

The chain has TRBV5-1 and TRBJ1-1; D not resolved. Looked up from germline, CDR1 is SGHRS and CDR2 is YFSETQ. V lost 0 bases and J lost 1, with 10 bases in between. The CDR3 has 15 residues. CDR3 bases: TGCGCCAGCAGCTTGGACGGGATGGGGAACACTGAAGCTTTCTTT. Residues: CASSLDGMGNTEAFF.

This clonotype was seen more than once but under ten times. The V call is TRBV4-2, the J call TRBJ2-6; D is possibly TRBD1 or TRBD2 (5 bases each). Germline V gives CDR1 LGHNA, CDR2 YNFKEQ. The CDR3 is 17 residues long. The V and J ends lost 0 bases and 4 bases respectively, with 13 bases between them. Here the CDR3 DNA reads TGTGCCAGCAGCCAAGACTTACGGGACGTAGGGGCCAACGTCCTGACTTTC. It yields the protein CASSQDLRDVGANVLTF.